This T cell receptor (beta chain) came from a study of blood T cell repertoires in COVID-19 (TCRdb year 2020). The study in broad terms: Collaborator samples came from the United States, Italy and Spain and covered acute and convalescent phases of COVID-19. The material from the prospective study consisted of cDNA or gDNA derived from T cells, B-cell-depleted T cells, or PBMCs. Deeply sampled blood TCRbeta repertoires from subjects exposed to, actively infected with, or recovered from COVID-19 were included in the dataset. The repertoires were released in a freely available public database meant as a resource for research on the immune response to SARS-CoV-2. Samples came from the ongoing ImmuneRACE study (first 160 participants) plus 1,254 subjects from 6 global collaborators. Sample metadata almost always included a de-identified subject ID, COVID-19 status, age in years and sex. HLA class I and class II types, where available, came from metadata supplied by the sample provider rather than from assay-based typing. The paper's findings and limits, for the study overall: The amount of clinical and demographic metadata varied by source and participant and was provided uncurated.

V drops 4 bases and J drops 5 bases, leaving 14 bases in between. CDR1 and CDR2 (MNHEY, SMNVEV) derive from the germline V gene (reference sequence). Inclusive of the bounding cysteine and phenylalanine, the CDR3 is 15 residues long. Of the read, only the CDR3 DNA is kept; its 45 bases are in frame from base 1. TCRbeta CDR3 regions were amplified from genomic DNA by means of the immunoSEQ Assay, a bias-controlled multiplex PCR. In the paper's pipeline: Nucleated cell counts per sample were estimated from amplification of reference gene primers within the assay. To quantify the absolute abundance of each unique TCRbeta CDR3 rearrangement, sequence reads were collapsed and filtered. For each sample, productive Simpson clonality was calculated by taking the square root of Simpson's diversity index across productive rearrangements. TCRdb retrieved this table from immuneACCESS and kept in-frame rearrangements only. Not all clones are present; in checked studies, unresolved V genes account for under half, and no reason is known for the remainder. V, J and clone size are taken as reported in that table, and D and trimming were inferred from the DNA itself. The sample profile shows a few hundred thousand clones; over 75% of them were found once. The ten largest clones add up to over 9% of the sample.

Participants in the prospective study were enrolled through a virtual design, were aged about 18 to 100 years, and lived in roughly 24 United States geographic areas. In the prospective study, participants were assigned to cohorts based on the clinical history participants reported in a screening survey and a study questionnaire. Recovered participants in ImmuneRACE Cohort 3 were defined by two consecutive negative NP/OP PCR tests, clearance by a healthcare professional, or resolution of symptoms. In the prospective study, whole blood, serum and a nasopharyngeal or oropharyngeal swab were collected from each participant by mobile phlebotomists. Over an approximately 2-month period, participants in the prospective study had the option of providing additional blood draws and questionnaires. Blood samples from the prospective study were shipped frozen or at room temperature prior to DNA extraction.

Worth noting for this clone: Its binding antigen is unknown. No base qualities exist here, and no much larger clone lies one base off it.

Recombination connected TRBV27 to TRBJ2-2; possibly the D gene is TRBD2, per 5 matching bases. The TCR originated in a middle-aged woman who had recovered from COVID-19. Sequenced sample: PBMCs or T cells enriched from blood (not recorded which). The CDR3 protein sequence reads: CASSSPLAHTGELFF. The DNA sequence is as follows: TGTGCCAGCAGTTCGCCCCTAGCCCATACCGGGGAGCTGTTTTTT.